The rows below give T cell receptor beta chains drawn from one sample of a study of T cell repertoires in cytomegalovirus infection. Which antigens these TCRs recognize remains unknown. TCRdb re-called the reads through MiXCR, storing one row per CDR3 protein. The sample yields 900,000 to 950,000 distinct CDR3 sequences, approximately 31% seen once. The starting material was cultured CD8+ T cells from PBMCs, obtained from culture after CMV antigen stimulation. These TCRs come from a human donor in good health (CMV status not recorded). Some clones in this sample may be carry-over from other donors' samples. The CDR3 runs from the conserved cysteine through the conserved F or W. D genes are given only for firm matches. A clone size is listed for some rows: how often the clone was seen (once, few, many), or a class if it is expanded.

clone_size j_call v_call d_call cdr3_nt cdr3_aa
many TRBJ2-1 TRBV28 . TGTGCCAGCAGTTTATGTCGCCTTATATTCTACAATGAGCAGTTCTTC CASSLCRLIFYNEQFF
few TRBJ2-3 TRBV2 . TGTGCCAGCAGTCCTAAAGATACGCAGTATTTT CASSPKDTQYF
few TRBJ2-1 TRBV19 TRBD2 TGTGCCAGTAGTATAGCGGGGGGGTCTACTTATGAGCAGTTCTTC CASSIAGGSTYEQFF
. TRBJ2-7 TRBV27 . TGTGCCAGCAGTTTATCCCCTGAAACGTACGAGCAGTACTTC CASSLSPETYEQYF
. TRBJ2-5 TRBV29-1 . TGCAGCGTTCCCGGGACACCTCCAGAGACCCAGTACTTC CSVPGTPPETQYF
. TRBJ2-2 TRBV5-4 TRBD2 TGTGCCAGTCAGACTAGCGGGTATATGAACACCGGGGAGCTGTTTTTT CASQTSGYMNTGELFF
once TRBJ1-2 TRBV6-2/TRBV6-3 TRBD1 TGTGCCAGCAGTTTACCGGGACAGCGCTATGGCTACACCTTC CASSLPGQRYGYTF
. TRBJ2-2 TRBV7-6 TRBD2 TGTGCTAGCAGCCTGGGACTAGCGGGGGCACCGAACACCGGGGAGCTGTTTTTT CASSLGLAGAPNTGELFF
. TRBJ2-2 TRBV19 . TGTGCCAGTAGGGGCCACCGGGAGCTGTTTTTT CASRGHRELFF
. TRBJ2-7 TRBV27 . TGTGCCAGCAGTTTCAGGGGTCTCTTATACGAGCAGTACTTC CASSFRGLLYEQYF
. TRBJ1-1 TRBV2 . TGTGCCAGGAACAGGGCCGACACTGAAGCTTTCTTT CARNRADTEAFF
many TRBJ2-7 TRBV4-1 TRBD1 TGCGCCAGCAGCCAGTGGACAGGGGCCTACGAGCAGTACTTC CASSQWTGAYEQYF
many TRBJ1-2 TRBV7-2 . TGTGCCAGCAGCTTAGAGTGGTTGGGGGTCTTGGGCGGCTACACCTTC CASSLEWLGVLGGYTF
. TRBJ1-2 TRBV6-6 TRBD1 TGTGCCAGCAGTTACTGGGACAGGGTTAGCTATGGCTACACCTTC CASSYWDRVSYGYTF
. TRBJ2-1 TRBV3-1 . TGTGCCAGCAGCCAAGATGGGGGCCGAGGAAATGAGCAGTTCTTC CASSQDGGRGNEQFF
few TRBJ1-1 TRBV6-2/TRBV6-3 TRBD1 TGTGCCAGCAGTCGACAGGGGAGTGAAGCTTTCTTT CASSRQGSEAFF
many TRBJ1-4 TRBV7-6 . TGTGCCAGCAGCCGAGAGGGGGTTCATAATGAAAAACTGTTTTTT CASSREGVHNEKLFF
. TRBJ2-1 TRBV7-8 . TGTGCCAGCAGCTTAGCCCAGTTTAATGAGCAGTTCTTC CASSLAQFNEQFF
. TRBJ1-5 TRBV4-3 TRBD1 TGCGCCAGCAGCCAAGCCCAGATACAGGGGGGTCAGCCCCAGCATTTT CASSQAQIQGGQPQHF
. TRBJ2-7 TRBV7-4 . TGTGCCAGCAGCTCTACTAGTCTGTCCTACGAGCAGTACTTC CASSSTSLSYEQYF
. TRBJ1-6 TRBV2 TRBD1 TGTGCCAGCAGTGACCCCGGGACAGGAGAAAGATCACCCCTCCACTTT CASSDPGTGERSPLHF
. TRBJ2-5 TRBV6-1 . TGTGCCAGCAGTGAGCCCCTTCCCCCTGGCCAGTACTTC CASSEPLPPGQYF
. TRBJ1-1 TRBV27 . TGTGCCAGCAGTTTTAGGAGGCGGGCGGACACTGAAGCTTTCTTT CASSFRRRADTEAFF
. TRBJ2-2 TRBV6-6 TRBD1 TGTGCCAGCAGGGACTGGGACAGTGCTGTTGTAGCGACCGGGGAGCTGTTTTTT CASRDWDSAVVATGELFF
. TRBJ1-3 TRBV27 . TGTGCCAGCAGTTTACCAATCAGAGGAAACACCATATATTTT CASSLPIRGNTIYF
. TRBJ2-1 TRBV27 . TGTGCCAGCACCGGGACGCTGGGGAATGAGCAGTTCTTC CASTGTLGNEQFF
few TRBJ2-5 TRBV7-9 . TGTGCCAGCAGCTTACGCGACACAGAGACCCAGTACTTC CASSLRDTETQYF
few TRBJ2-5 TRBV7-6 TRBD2 TGTGCCAGCAGCCCGCGGACTAGCGGGGGGACTATAAAAGAGACCCAGTACTTC CASSPRTSGGTIKETQYF
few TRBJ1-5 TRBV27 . TGTGCCAGCAAGGGGGGGGTTAGCAATCAGCCCCAGCATTTT CASKGGVSNQPQHF
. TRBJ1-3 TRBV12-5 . TGTGCTAGTGGTTTTGGGACGGCCGCCGCTGGAAACACCATATATTTT CASGFGTAAAGNTIYF